What follows is one T cell receptor (beta chain) and its context. V lost 5 bases to trimming and J lost 10 bases, with 18 bases between them. CDR1 is SGHTS and CDR2 is YDEGEE in the germline V gene. The CDR3 consists of 13 residues. Clones were read by immunoSEQ multiplex PCR, and TCRdb kept only the in-frame ones, dropping some. Of about 50,000 clones detected, approximately 78% appear once; the ten largest clones hold over 8.5%. Time point of the sample: peripheral blood 6 weeks after treatment start. The data were obtained in a study of PD-L1 blockade in urothelial cancer. Study-wide context: Blood analysis was done at 3 weeks (second dose) and 6 weeks after treatment began. Median T cell yield from blood was fewer than 150,000.

This clonotype originated in a man between 70 and 80 years old with urothelial cancer. The sample consisted of PBMCs, taken around atezolizumab (anti-PD-L1) treatment. This rearrangement joins TRBV5-8 to TRBJ1-1, with D uncertain. The CDR3 sequence: CASSKHQVHGAFF. The CDR3 DNA reads TGTGCCAGCAGTAAGCACCAAGTGCACGGAGCTTTCTTT.